The 23 T cell receptor beta chains reported below all come from one sample, sequenced in a study of graft-versus-host responses after intestinal transplantation. What these receptors recognize is not known. Profiled with immunoSEQ multiplex PCR; TCRdb holds only in-frame clones, not every one. The data contain some 120,000 clones, over 75% of them singletons. The sequencing here drew on unstimulated CD4+ T cells sorted from spleen or lymph node cells, taken before intestinal transplant. The receptor source for this set is a human donor who received an intestinal transplant.

The chain is built from TRBV19 and TRBJ2-7, with D possibly TRBD1 on 6 matching bases. Trimming cost V 6 bases and J 6 bases, with 15 bases left between them. The CDR3 length is 13 residues. Germline CDR1 LNHDA, CDR2 SQIVND (reference sequence). The CDR3 DNA reads as TGTGCCAGTAGCCCTCAGGGGAGCCTCGAGCAGTACTTC. Translating it yields CASSPQGSLEQYF.

The rearrangement links TRBV6-1 to TRBJ1-5, with a possible D match to TRBD1 (6 bases). Germline loops: CDR1 MNHNS, CDR2 SASEGT. Trimming shortened V by 2 bases and J by 6 bases, and 23 bases separated the two germline ends. CDR3 length: 18 amino acids. CDR3 nucleotides: TGTGCCAGCAGTGAATACCTCGGGGGGCAGGCGGGGGGTCAGCCCCAGCATTTT. This gives the protein CASSEYLGGQAGGQPQHF.

The chain employs TRBV27 and TRBJ2-7, with 7 positions matching TRBD2. This CDR3 has 17 amino acids. From germline, CDR1 is MNHEY and CDR2 SMNVEV (reference sequence). The V segment lost 3 bases and the J segment 0 bases; nucleotides outside the gene matches: 11. The CDR3 sequence: CASSLARGGTYSYEQYF. In DNA form, the CDR3 reads TGTGCCAGCAGTTTGGCCCGCGGGGGAACCTACTCCTACGAGCAGTACTTC.

This clone was picked up one time. V and J are TRBV7-2 and TRBJ2-3; 8 bases line up with TRBD2. V lost 4 bases to trimming and J lost 0 bases; unmatched junction nucleotides: 3. Per germline, CDR1 SGHTA and CDR2 FQGNSA. The CDR3 consists of 15 residues. The CDR3 DNA sequence: TGTGCCAGCAGCTCGGGAGGGGGTAGCACAGATACGCAGTATTTT. Amino acids: CASSSGGGSTDTQYF.

This chain connects TRBV28 to TRBJ1-1; no definite D call. This CDR3 has 13 amino acids. V lost 5 bases to trimming and J lost 2 bases, with 9 bases between them. CDR1 is MDHEN and CDR2 is SYDVKM in the germline V gene. CDR3 bases: TGTGCCAGCAGTCTCAGGTATAACACTGAAGCTTTCTTT. Translated, it gives CASSLRYNTEAFF.

The rearrangement uses TRBV5-1 and TRBJ2-1; 7 bases match TRBD1. Trimming cost V 0 bases and J 1 base; bases outside gene matches: 1. CDR3 size: 15 residues. Germline CDR1 is SGHRS and CDR2 is YFSETQ. CDR3 DNA: TGCGCCAGCAGCTTGGGGGACAGTTCCTACAATGAGCAGTTCTTC. This encodes CASSLGDSSYNEQFF. Full variable domain (outside the CDR3, taken from reference TRBV5-1 and TRBJ2-1): KAGVTQTPRYLIKTRGQQVTLSCSPISGHRSVSWYQQTPGQGLQFLFEYFSETQRNKGNFPGRFSGRQFSNSRSEMNVSTLELGDSALYLCASSLGDSSYNEQFFGPGTRLTVL.

This chain joins TRBV2 and TRBJ1-2; 9 bases fit TRBD1. The CDR3 contains 16 residues. The J segment lost 2 bases and the V segment lost 5 bases, leaving 9 bases of the junction unmatched. Germline V gene lookup returns CDR1 SNHLY and CDR2 FYNNEI. CDR3 protein: CASSSEQGAGNYGYTF. CDR3 DNA: TGTGCCAGCAGTAGCGAACAGGGGGCTGGGAACTATGGCTACACCTTC.

CDR3 bases: TGTGCCAGCAGCGTGATAGCGGACTACAATGAGCAGTTCTTC. As protein: CASSVIADYNEQFF. V gene TRBV9 combines with J gene TRBJ2-1, with D perhaps matching TRBD2 (6 bases). The germline gives CDR1 SGDLS, CDR2 YYNGEE. The CDR3 is made up of 14 amino acids. The V end lost 2 bases, the J end lost 3 bases, and 9 bases lay between the germline ends.

This chain uses TRBV5-4 with TRBJ1-2; TRBD1 aligns across 7 bases. The CDR3 covers 17 residues. CDR1 and CDR2 from the germline V gene are SGHNT and YYREEE (reference sequence). The ends lost 3 bases at V and 6 bases at J; junction bases unmatched: 17. The CDR3 is CASSSKSPTGDLNGYTF. The CDR3 bases are TGTGCCAGCAGCTCGAAAAGTCCTACAGGGGATTTGAATGGCTACACCTTC.

V usage is TRBV5-1 and J usage is TRBJ1-3; D call uncertain. Germline CDR1 SGHRS, CDR2 YFSETQ. The CDR3 consists of 15 residues. Trimming took off 0 bases at V and 7 bases at J, with 14 bases between the two ends. The DNA of the CDR3 is TGCGCCAGCAGCTTGGTAGGAGGAAGAGGGAACACCATATATTTT. Its translation: CASSLVGGRGNTIYF. Using reference TRBV5-1 and TRBJ1-3 for the parts outside the CDR3, the full variable domain is KAGVTQTPRYLIKTRGQQVTLSCSPISGHRSVSWYQQTPGQGLQFLFEYFSETQRNKGNFPGRFSGRQFSNSRSEMNVSTLELGDSALYLCASSLVGGRGNTIYFGEGSWLTVV.

The chain is built from TRBV7-9 and TRBJ1-3; a weak D match, TRBD1 (6 bases). This CDR3 comprises 17 residues. Germline values: CDR1 SEHNR, CDR2 FQNEAQ (reference sequence). V was trimmed by 7 bases and J by 4 bases, leaving 23 bases between them. Here the CDR3 DNA reads TGTGCCAGCATCCTTAGTGGACAGCCAGAAGGAGGAAACACCATATATTTT. Residues: CASILSGQPEGGNTIYF.

This clone was recorded a few times. The chain has TRBV6-5 and TRBJ1-2; D unresolved. CDR3 size: 12 residues. CDR1 MNHEY and CDR2 SVGAGI come from the germline V gene. Trimming removed 7 bases from V and 7 bases from J, with 13 bases in between. CDR3 DNA: TGTGCCAGCACCAACGTCCGGGGTGGCTACACCTTC. This codes for CASTNVRGGYTF.

CDR3 nucleotide sequence: TGTGCCAGCAGTTTATCCATAGCGGGAGTTCCCCCGGATACGCAGTATTTT. As protein: CASSLSIAGVPPDTQYF. J is TRBJ2-3 and V is TRBV27, with 9 bases that match TRBD2. This CDR3 has 17 amino acids. Looked up from germline, CDR1 is MNHEY and CDR2 is SMNVEV (reference sequence). Trimming removed 0 bases from V and 6 bases from J; junction bases left unmatched: 10.

The chain joins TRBV5-4 to TRBJ2-5; 9 bases agree with TRBD2. V trimming: 1 base; J trimming: 4 bases; junction bases outside the gene matches: 8. The length of the CDR3 is 16 residues. Germline V gives CDR1 SGHNT, CDR2 YYREEE (reference sequence). CDR3 sequence (DNA): TGTGCCAGCAGCTTGAAGAGCGGGGGGATTAGAGAGACCCAGTACTTC. Translating gives CASSLKSGGIRETQYF. Full variable domain (missing parts from reference TRBV5-4 and TRBJ2-5): ETGVTQSPTHLIKTRGQQVTLRCSSQSGHNTVSWYQQALGQGPQFIFQYYREEENGRGNFPPRFSGLQFPNYSSELNVNALELDDSALYLCASSLKSGGIRETQYFGPGTRLLVL.

In DNA, the CDR3 is TGCGCCAGCAGCCAAGATGGACTAGCTGGGGTGGAGACCCAGTACTTC. This codes for CASSQDGLAGVETQYF. This chain links TRBV4-1 with TRBJ2-5, with 8 positions matching TRBD2. This CDR3 has 16 amino acids. The V segment lost 0 bases and the J segment 5 bases; nucleotides outside the gene matches: 8. Germline V gene sequence: CDR1 MGHRA, CDR2 YSYEKL.

The rearrangement links TRBV28 to TRBJ2-7; no firm D call. There are 14 residues in the CDR3. Germline lookup yields CDR1 MDHEN and CDR2 SYDVKM. V shed 3 bases and J shed 1 base, with 10 bases lying between them. In DNA, the CDR3 is TGTGCCAGCAGTTTTCAGAGGTCTTCCTACGAGCAGTACTTC. This translates into CASSFQRSSYEQYF.

The chain employs TRBV12-5 and TRBJ2-1, with no clear D. Germline V gene data show CDR1 as LGHNT and CDR2 as FRNRAP. There are 14 residues in the CDR3. The ends were cut back, 0 bases at V and 8 bases at J, with 11 bases in the middle. As DNA, the CDR3 is TGTGCTAGTGGTTTGGTTTTCATACCGGATGAGCAGTTCTTC. Its protein is CASGLVFIPDEQFF. Complete variable domain (other parts from reference TRBV12-5 and TRBJ2-1): DARVTQTPRHKVTEMGQEVTMRCQPILGHNTVFWYRQTMMQGLELLAYFRNRAPLDDSGMPKDRFSAEMPDATLATLKIQPSEPRDSAVYFCASGLVFIPDEQFFGPGTRLTVL.

This chain connects TRBV30 to TRBJ1-2, with TRBD1 matching over 9 bases. J gave up 6 bases and V 1 base, and 9 bases lay outside the gene matches. The CDR3 totals 15 residues. Per the germline V gene, CDR1 is GTSNPN and CDR2 is SVGIG (reference sequence). CDR3 sequence: CAWSAQGTGRDGYTF. The DNA for the CDR3 is TGTGCCTGGAGTGCCCAAGGGACAGGGCGGGATGGCTACACCTTC.

This chain uses TRBV11-2 with TRBJ2-7; TRBD2 matches at 11 bases. In germline, CDR1 is SGHAT, CDR2 FQNNGV. The V segment lost 1 base and the J segment 3 bases; nucleotides outside the gene matches: 2. This CDR3 has 15 amino acids. DNA for the CDR3: TGTGCCAGCAGCTTAGTAGCGGGGGGGCTCTACGAGCAGTACTTC. Amino acid sequence: CASSLVAGGLYEQYF.

This chain joins TRBV19 and TRBJ2-3, with 9 bases identical to TRBD2. The CDR3 runs to 15 residues. The germline V gene has CDR1 LNHDA and CDR2 SQIVND (reference sequence). V shed 3 bases, J shed 4 bases, and the junction held 5 bases outside the gene matches. DNA for the CDR3: TGTGCCAGTAGTATGAGGCTAGCGGGGTCAGATACGCAGTATTTT. Residues: CASSMRLAGSDTQYF.

This chain uses TRBV2 with TRBJ1-6, with unresolved D. Trimming cost V 2 bases and J 6 bases, with 14 bases left between them. CDR1 and CDR2 from the germline V gene are SNHLY and FYNNEI. This CDR3 is 16 amino acids long. DNA of the CDR3: TGTGCCAGCAGTGAATCGCTTACACCTCGTAATTCACCCCTCCACTTT. The encoded protein is CASSESLTPRNSPLHF. Full variable domain (rest looked up from reference TRBV2 and TRBJ1-6): EPEVTQTPSHQVTQMGQEVILRCVPISNHLYFYWYRQILGQKVEFLVSFYNNEISEKSEIFDDQFSVERPDGSNFTLKIRSTKLEDSAMYFCASSESLTPRNSPLHFGNGTRLTVT.

This clone was seen more than once but under ten times. V gene TRBV5-6 combines with J gene TRBJ1-2, with 11 positions matching TRBD1. Germline V gene lookup returns CDR1 SGHDT and CDR2 YYEEEE. The CDR3 has 14 residues. V dropped 4 bases and J dropped 2; count of bases not matched to a gene: 1. Written as DNA, the CDR3 is TGTGCCAGCAGCAGGGACAGGGGGAACTATGGCTACACCTTC. It encodes CASSRDRGNYGYTF.

In DNA form, the CDR3 reads TGTGCCAGCAGTTACGGGACAGCCCCTGAAGCTTTCTTT. It codes for CASSYGTAPEAFF. The chain uses TRBV6-6 and TRBJ1-1; 7 bases are a match to TRBD1. Germline V CDR1 and CDR2: MNHNY, SVGAGI (reference sequence). V was pared by 2 bases and J by 6 bases, with 3 bases of the junction left unmatched. The CDR3 extends over 13 amino acids.